The 29 T cell receptor beta chains in this list originate from one sample, sequenced in a study of cytomegalovirus exposure and HLA in healthy donors. Use of 60 Vbeta and 13 Jbeta primers characterized the PCR. Sequencing used immunoSEQ multiplex PCR; TCRdb keeps in-frame clones, though not all of them. The data show approximately 170,000 clones, around four fifths seen once. The sample was PBMCs. The receptor set was obtained from a female donor in good health and CMV-seronegative.

The chain has TRBV18 and TRBJ1-2; 7 positions match TRBD1. The junction had 0 bases not matched to a gene; V was cut back by 0 bases and J by 2 bases. The CDR3 spans 14 residues. Germline V gene data show CDR1 as KGHSH and CDR2 as LQKENI. CDR3 sequence reads: CASSPPDRNYGYTF. The CDR3 DNA sequence: TGTGCCAGCTCACCACCGGACAGGAACTATGGCTACACCTTC.

This clone was found a few times. The J gene is TRBJ2-1, the V gene TRBV5-6; D is unclear. CDR1 is SGHDT and CDR2 is YYEEEE in the germline V gene. The CDR3 has 12 residues. V was clipped by 0 bases and J by 7 bases, with 5 bases between them. The CDR3 here is CASSLGRNEQFF. DNA of the CDR3: TGTGCCAGCAGCTTGGGCCGGAATGAGCAGTTCTTC. Using reference TRBV5-6 and TRBJ2-1 for the parts outside the CDR3, the full variable domain is DAGVTQSPTHLIKTRGQQVTLRCSPKSGHDTVSWYQQALGQGPQFIFQYYEEEERQRGNFPDRFSGHQFPNYSSELNVNALLLGDSALYLCASSLGRNEQFFGPGTRLTVL.

The V gene is TRBV30, the J gene TRBJ1-1; tentatively, D is TRBD1 (5 bases). The CDR3 is 15 residues long. From germline, CDR1 is GTSNPN and CDR2 SVGIG (reference sequence). V was pared by 2 bases and J by 0 bases, with 13 bases between. CDR3 sequence reads: CAWSLDNDMNTEAFF. In DNA, the CDR3 is TGTGCCTGGAGTTTGGACAATGACATGAACACTGAAGCTTTCTTT. The variable domain in full, with the rest retrieved from reference TRBV30 and TRBJ1-1, is SQTIHQWPATLVQPVGSPLSLECTVEGTSNPNLYWYRQAAGRGLQLLFYSVGIGQISSEVPQNLSASRPQDRQFILSSKKLLLSDSGFYLCAWSLDNDMNTEAFFGQGTRLTVV.

The V gene is TRBV19, the J gene TRBJ1-2, with a weak D call TRBD1 (5 bases). Looked up from germline, CDR1 is LNHDA and CDR2 is SQIVND (reference sequence). This CDR3 spans 13 amino acids. V lost 3 bases, J lost 8 bases, and 13 bases lay in between. CDR3 bases: TGTGCCAGTAGTATGGGGGGGTCTCTCGGCTACACCTTC. It codes for CASSMGGSLGYTF.

Here the CDR3 DNA reads TGTGCCAGCAGCCAAGACGGTGGCTACACCTTC. It is translated as CASSQDGGYTF. The chain joins TRBV4-2 to TRBJ1-2; no clear D. The germline gives CDR1 LGHNA, CDR2 YNFKEQ. Trimming took 0 bases from V and 7 from J, leaving 3 bases between them. The CDR3 covers 11 residues.

V usage is TRBV29-1 and J usage is TRBJ1-3, with 7 nucleotides matching TRBD1. This CDR3 comprises 14 residues. Unmatched junction bases numbered 6, after V lost 4 bases and J lost 3 bases. From germline, CDR1 is SQVTM and CDR2 ANQGSEA. This chain's CDR3 is CSVGRQGGGNTIYF. In DNA, the CDR3 is TGCAGCGTTGGACGACAGGGCGGTGGAAACACCATATATTTT.

This clone was seen only a few times. CDR3 amino acids: CATSRDLSDTQYF. The CDR3 DNA reads TGTGCCACCAGCAGAGATCTAAGTGATACGCAGTATTTT. This chain joins TRBV15 and TRBJ2-3; D ambiguous. The germline V gene encodes CDR1 LNHNV and CDR2 YYDKDF (reference sequence). Trimming pared 0 bases from V and 6 bases from J, leaving 7 bases between. The CDR3 has 13 residues. The complete variable domain, with remaining parts taken from reference TRBV15 and TRBJ2-3, reads DAMVIQNPRYQVTQFGKPVTLSCSQTLNHNVMYWYQQKSSQAPKLLFHYYDKDFNNEADTPDNFQSRRPNTSFCFLDIRSPGLGDTAMYLCATSRDLSDTQYFGPGTRLTVL.

In this sample, this clone turned up a few times. This rearrangement joins TRBV30 to TRBJ2-2; D may be TRBD1 (5 bases). This CDR3 spans 13 amino acids. V lost 3 bases and J 7 bases, leaving 12 bases between the germline ends. CDR1 and CDR2 (germline): GTSNPN, SVGIG (reference sequence). The CDR3 DNA reads TGTGCCTGGAGCCTAGGGGCCGTCGGGGAGCTGTTTTTT. Residues: CAWSLGAVGELFF. The entire variable domain, with the rest obtained from reference TRBV30 and TRBJ2-2, is as follows: SQTIHQWPATLVQPVGSPLSLECTVEGTSNPNLYWYRQAAGRGLQLLFYSVGIGQISSEVPQNLSASRPQDRQFILSSKKLLLSDSGFYLCAWSLGAVGELFFGEGSRLTVL.

This chain joins TRBV7-7 and TRBJ2-2, with TRBD1 as a possible D gene (5 bases). Per germline, CDR1 SSHAT and CDR2 FNYEAQ (reference sequence). The CDR3 contains 16 residues. Trimming took off 5 bases at V and 0 bases at J, with 13 bases between the two ends. The CDR3 is CASSPRASANTGELFF. As DNA, the CDR3 is TGTGCCAGCAGCCCCAGGGCGAGCGCGAACACCGGGGAGCTGTTTTTT.

The sample holds one count of this clone. CDR3 protein: CASSHPEGGVPYEQYF. CDR3 in DNA: TGTGCCAGCAGCCACCCGGAGGGAGGGGTTCCCTACGAGCAGTACTTC. The chain couples TRBV2 to TRBJ2-5, with 7 positions matching TRBD2. The DNA end is a closer match to TRBJ2-7, so the J assignment may be wrong. CDR3 size: 16 residues. Germline values: CDR1 SNHLY, CDR2 FYNNEI.

The chain recombines TRBV5-4 with TRBJ1-6, with 11 bases lining up with TRBD1. The CDR3 contains 17 residues. J was trimmed by 10 bases and V by 4 bases; bases with no gene match: 13. The germline V gene has CDR1 SGHNT and CDR2 YYREEE (reference sequence). CDR3 sequence reads: CASSSGTGGSIWSPLHF. Written as DNA, the CDR3 is TGTGCCAGCAGCAGTGGGACAGGGGGTTCCATTTGGTCACCCCTCCACTTT.

The chain is built from TRBV19 and TRBJ1-2; 8 bases are a match to TRBD1. V shed 3 bases and J 5 bases; nucleotides not matched to a gene: 5. In germline, CDR1 is LNHDA, CDR2 SQIVND (reference sequence). The CDR3 spans 14 residues. CDR3 sequence reads: CASSMKYRGYGYTF. The DNA for the CDR3 is TGTGCCAGTAGTATGAAATACAGGGGGTATGGCTACACCTTC. Filled out from reference TRBV19 and TRBJ1-2, the complete variable domain reads DGGITQSPKYLFRKEGQNVTLSCEQNLNHDAMYWYRQDPGQGLRLIYYSQIVNDFQKGDIAEGYSVSREKKESFPLTVTSAQKNPTAFYLCASSMKYRGYGYTFGSGTRLTVV.

The CDR3, as DNA: TGCGCCAGCCGGGCCGTCCTTATGGACAGCTACACCTTC. It translates to CASRAVLMDSYTF. V usage is TRBV10-2 and J usage is TRBJ1-2; D may be TRBD1 (5 bases). This CDR3 is built from 13 residues. V gave up 8 bases and J gave up 9 bases, with 19 bases separating them. Germline CDR1 is WSHSY and CDR2 is SAAADI.

The chain joins TRBV28 to TRBJ1-2, with D hard to call. The CDR3 has 10 residues. Germline loops: CDR1 MDHEN, CDR2 SYDVKM. Trimming cost V 6 bases and J 4 bases, with 3 bases left between them. CDR3: CASSLYGYTF. In DNA form, the CDR3 reads TGTGCCAGCAGCCTCTATGGCTACACCTTC.

The genes are TRBV5-4 and TRBJ2-5; TRBD2 matches 13 bases. Germline V gene data show CDR1 as SGHNT and CDR2 as YYREEE (reference sequence). This CDR3 has 16 residues. With 1 base clipped from V and 5 bases from J, the junction kept 5 bases outside the gene matches. The CDR3 spells CASSLPGLAGWETQYF. CDR3 bases: TGTGCCAGCAGCTTGCCGGGACTAGCGGGATGGGAGACCCAGTACTTC.

The chain employs TRBV5-1 and TRBJ2-6; 10 bases are shared with TRBD1. Germline CDR1 SGHRS, CDR2 YFSETQ. CDR3 length: 18 amino acids. With 4 bases clipped from V and 3 bases from J, the junction kept 10 bases outside the gene matches. The CDR3 loop is CASSMTGGSLGGANVLTF. The CDR3 DNA follows: TGCGCCAGCAGCATGACAGGGGGCAGTTTAGGTGGGGCCAACGTCCTGACTTTC.

The V gene is TRBV7-6, the J gene TRBJ2-7, with D possibly being TRBD2 (6 bases). Germline values: CDR1 SGHVS, CDR2 FNYEAQ. V was trimmed by 6 bases and J by 3 bases, leaving 18 bases between them. This CDR3 region has 15 residues. In DNA form, the CDR3 reads TGTGCCAGCAGACCCCTCACTAGCAAGGGCTACGAGCAGTACTTC. Protein: CASRPLTSKGYEQYF.

V usage is TRBV18 and J usage is TRBJ1-1; D might be TRBD1 (6 bases). V was clipped by 2 bases and J by 0 bases, with 16 bases between them. Germline CDR1 KGHSH, CDR2 LQKENI. This CDR3 region has 17 residues. The CDR3 sequence is CASSPSGGPLLNTEAFF. The CDR3 DNA reads as TGTGCCAGCTCACCATCGGGGGGCCCCTTACTGAACACTGAAGCTTTCTTT.

The chain links TRBV7-9 to TRBJ2-3; D not resolved. Per the germline V gene, CDR1 is SEHNR and CDR2 is FQNEAQ (reference sequence). Trimming removed 2 bases at V and 0 bases at J, with 6 bases between. The CDR3 is 14 residues long. The DNA for the CDR3 is TGTGCCAGCAGCTTACCCTTGAGCACAGATACGCAGTATTTT. Protein: CASSLPLSTDTQYF.

The chain combines TRBV6-6 with TRBJ1-1, with 7 bases lining up with TRBD1. Germline-derived CDR1 and CDR2 are MNHNY and SVGAGI (reference sequence). This CDR3 comprises 14 residues. With 7 bases clipped from V and 2 bases from J, the junction kept 7 bases outside the gene matches. CDR3 region: CASKGTAINTEAFF. CDR3 coding DNA: TGTGCCAGCAAAGGGACAGCCATTAACACTGAAGCTTTCTTT.

The table lists this clone with a few counts. This sequence joins TRBV27 and TRBJ2-7; possible D gene TRBD2, 6 bases. The CDR3 is made up of 16 amino acids. The germline gives CDR1 MNHEY, CDR2 SMNVEV (reference sequence). Trimming cost V 5 bases and J 2 bases, with 19 bases left between them. This chain's CDR3 is CASSPRTTGLTYEQYF. CDR3 sequence (DNA): TGTGCCAGCAGTCCACGAACCACGGGACTGACCTACGAGCAGTACTTC.

The chain combines TRBV30 with TRBJ1-2, with a possible D match to TRBD1 (5 bases). The CDR3 consists of 13 residues. Trimming cost V 2 bases and J 5 bases, with 12 bases left between them. Germline loops: CDR1 GTSNPN, CDR2 SVGIG (reference sequence). Here the CDR3 DNA reads TGTGCCTGGAGTCCGACCAGGGATTATGGCTACACCTTC. As protein: CAWSPTRDYGYTF.

This clone was detected only a few times. The chain joins TRBV9 to TRBJ2-1; no firm D call. Germline lookup yields CDR1 SGDLS and CDR2 YYNGEE. V was trimmed by 0 bases and J by 0 bases, leaving 4 bases between them. The CDR3 sequence is 14 residues long. The CDR3 DNA is TGTGCCAGCAGCGTAGGTAGCTCCTACAATGAGCAGTTCTTC. Translation: CASSVGSSYNEQFF.

This clone was found a few times. This chain connects TRBV11-2 to TRBJ2-7; D gene uncertain. This CDR3 contains 11 residues. Germline V CDR1 and CDR2: SGHAT, FQNNGV. V lost 5 bases and J lost 3, with 5 bases in between. CDR3 residues: CASSPLYEQYF. Here the CDR3 DNA reads TGTGCCAGCAGCCCCCTCTACGAGCAGTACTTC.

About this clone itself: One end of the junction varies from germline; a read error may be responsible. V is TRBV7-9 and J is TRBJ1-4; TRBD1 might be the D (6 bases). CDR3 size: 16 residues. Per the germline V gene, CDR1 is SEHNR and CDR2 is FQNEAQ (reference sequence). The CDR3 DNA sequence: TGTTCCAGCAGCTCCGAATTGGGGGCAACTGGTGAAAAACTGTTTTTT. It codes for CSSSSELGATGEKLFF.

Points on this clone: The junction does not match germline at one end; this may be a read error. The rearrangement links TRBV7-9 to TRBJ2-7; TRBD1 matches at 8 bases. CDR1 is SEHNR, CDR2 FQNEAQ, per germline (reference sequence). The CDR3 is 14 residues long. As DNA, the CDR3 is TGTTCCAGCAGCCCTATAGGACAGGGATTCGTGCAGTACTTC. It is translated as CSSSPIGQGFVQYF. Variable domain in full (rest from reference TRBV7-9 and TRBJ2-7): DTGVSQNPRHKITKRGQNVTFRCDPISEHNRLYWYRQTLGQGPEFLTYFQNEAQLEKSRLLSDRFSAERPKGSFSTLEIQRTEQGDSAMYLCSSSPIGQGFVQYFGPGTRLTVT.

V and J are TRBV6-5 and TRBJ1-4, with TRBD1 matching 9 bases. Germline CDR1 reads MNHEY; CDR2 reads SVGAGI. Trimming cost V 6 bases and J 6 bases; bases outside gene matches: 5. This CDR3 comprises 14 residues. CDR3 bases: TGTGCCAGCAGCTATAGGACAGGGGATGAAAAACTGTTTTTT. It specifies CASSYRTGDEKLFF.

The V and J genes are TRBV28 and TRBJ1-1; D ambiguous. Deletions cut 5 bases from V and 5 bases from J, with 18 bases between. Germline-derived CDR1 and CDR2 are MDHEN and SYDVKM. The CDR3 is 15 residues long. CDR3 sequence reads: CASSPLWPGETEAFF. CDR3 coding DNA: TGTGCCAGCAGTCCCCTGTGGCCGGGAGAAACTGAAGCTTTCTTT.

The chain carries TRBV7-9 and TRBJ2-3; the D is unclear. The CDR3 runs 15 residues. Germline CDR1 SEHNR, CDR2 FQNEAQ (reference sequence). The V end lost 1 base, the J end lost 0 bases, and 8 bases lay between the germline ends. CDR3 loop: CASSLVLDSTDTQYF. As DNA, the CDR3 is TGTGCCAGCAGCTTAGTTCTAGATAGCACAGATACGCAGTATTTT.